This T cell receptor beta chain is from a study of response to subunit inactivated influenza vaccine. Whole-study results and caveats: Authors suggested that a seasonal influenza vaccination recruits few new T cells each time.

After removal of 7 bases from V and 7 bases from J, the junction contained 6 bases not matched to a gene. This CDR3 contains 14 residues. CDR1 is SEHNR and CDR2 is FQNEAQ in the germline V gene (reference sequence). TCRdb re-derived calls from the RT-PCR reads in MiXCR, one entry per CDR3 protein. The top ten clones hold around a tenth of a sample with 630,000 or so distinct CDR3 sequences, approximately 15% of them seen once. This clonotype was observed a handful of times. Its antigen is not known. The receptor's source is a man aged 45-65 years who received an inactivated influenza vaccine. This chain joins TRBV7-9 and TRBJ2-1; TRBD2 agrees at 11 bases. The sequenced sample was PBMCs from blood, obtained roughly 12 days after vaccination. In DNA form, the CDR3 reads TGTGCCAGCAAAACTAGCGGGAGCTGGAATGAGCAGTTCTTC. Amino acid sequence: CASKTSGSWNEQFF.